Presented here are 9 T cell receptor beta chains from one specimen sequenced in a study of regulatory T cells in long-lasting Graves disease (dated by TCRdb to the early 2020s). The receptor library was made with multiplex PCR. Data came from an Illumina HiSeq 4000. iRepertoire HTBI primers and Arm-PCR amplification of CDR3 regions were used to construct TCR beta libraries. TCRdb reworked the public reads: Q25 trimming with fastp, MiXCR clone assembly, productive beta chains retained. Every distinct CDR3 protein forms one entry, paired with its most common genes and DNA. Within this sample are approximately 300,000 distinct CDR3 sequences, with 18% of them counted one time only. The ten largest clones take up 38% of the sample. Read against the paper, the sample's time point label means: newly diagnosed GD, antithyroid drugs for less than 3 months. For both TCR sequencing and RNA sequencing, RNA was extracted from PBMCs in TRIzol.

The source was peripheral blood mononuclear cells (PBMCs), collected at new diagnosis, from a patient treated with antithyroid drugs. These receptor sequences come from a female donor with Graves disease.

This clonotype was counted ten times or more. V and J are TRBV28 and TRBJ1-3, with D possibly matching TRBD1 (6 bases). Trimming removed 5 bases at V and 4 bases at J, with 12 bases between. In germline, CDR1 is MDHEN, CDR2 SYDVKM. The CDR3 is 14 residues long. CDR3: CASSDGGAGNTIYF. CDR3 nucleotides: TGTGCCAGCAGTGACGGGGGCGCCGGAAACACCATATATTTT.

This clonotype was counted many times. The V call is TRBV30, the J call TRBJ1-2; D possibly corresponds to TRBD1 (5 bases). The CDR3 runs 13 residues. V was pared by 1 base and J by 2 bases, with 8 bases between. The germline CDR1 and CDR2 sequences are GTSNPN and SVGIG (reference sequence). The CDR3 reads CAWSEDKNYGYTF. DNA for the CDR3: TGTGCCTGGAGTGAGGACAAAAACTATGGCTACACCTTC.

The table lists this clonotype with many counts. The gene calls are TRBV6-5 and TRBJ1-1; tentatively, D is TRBD1 (6 bases). This CDR3 contains 14 residues. The germline V gene has CDR1 MNHEY and CDR2 SVGAGI. The V end lost 4 bases, the J end lost 2 bases, and 11 bases lay between the germline ends. The CDR3 DNA reads TGTGCCAGCAGTTGGACAGCACCTAACACTGAAGCTTTCTTT. Its protein is CASSWTAPNTEAFF.

The chain recombines TRBV20-1 with TRBJ2-5; the match to TRBD2 covers 11 bases. The CDR3 covers 15 residues. Per the germline V gene, CDR1 is DFQATT and CDR2 is SNEGSKA (reference sequence). V trimming: 3 bases; J trimming: 4 bases; junction bases outside the gene matches: 7. This CDR3 reads CSASLDGLAGETQYF. DNA of the CDR3: TGCAGTGCTAGTTTAGACGGACTAGCGGGAGAGACCCAGTACTTC.

In its sample, this clonotype was seen once. Since a much larger clone is just one base distant, this may be a read error. The gene calls are TRBV3-1 and TRBJ2-7; the match to TRBD2 covers 7 bases. Germline V lookup: CDR1 LGHDT, CDR2 YNNKEL (reference sequence). The CDR3 extends over 13 amino acids. V dropped 3 bases and J dropped 11; count of bases not matched to a gene: 10. As DNA, the CDR3 is TGTGCCAGCAGCCATGGGACTAACGGGAGTAAGTACTTC. Its protein is CASSHGTNGSKYF.

The chain recombines TRBV28 with TRBJ2-7; D may match TRBD1 or TRBD2 (5 bases each). V lost 5 bases, J lost 2 bases, and 13 bases lay in between. The CDR3 length is 14 residues. The V gene's germline CDR1 is MDHEN and CDR2 SYDVKM. The CDR3 loop is CASSPLGTTYEQYF. Here the CDR3 DNA reads TGTGCCAGCAGTCCCTTAGGGACGACCTACGAGCAGTACTTC.

A note on this clonotype: This could be a read error, since a much larger clone is one nucleotide away. The chain recombines TRBV14 with TRBJ1-6; D call uncertain. The germline gives CDR1 SGHDN, CDR2 FVKESK. This CDR3 has 14 amino acids. In DNA, the CDR3 is TGTGCCAGCAGCCAAGAACCCGAAAGTTCACCCCTCCAATTT. It codes for CASSQEPESSPLQF.

The J gene is TRBJ2-7, the V gene TRBV20-1, with D uncertain. The V and J ends lost 4 bases and 3 bases respectively, with 10 bases between them. This CDR3 region has 12 residues. The germline V gene encodes CDR1 DFQATT and CDR2 SNEGSKA (reference sequence). In DNA, the CDR3 is TGCAGTGCTAAAGGTATTCACTACGAGCAGTACTTC. Residues: CSAKGIHYEQYF.

This clonotype occurred many times. V usage is TRBV7-9 and J usage is TRBJ2-5, with 7 bases identical to TRBD1. J was trimmed by 4 bases and V by 5 bases; bases with no gene match: 16. This CDR3 contains 17 residues. Germline CDR1 is SEHNR and CDR2 is FQNEAQ (reference sequence). CDR3 DNA: TGTGCCAGCAGCAGGCCGTCAGAGGACAGGTGGCGAGAGACCCAGTACTTC. Amino acids: CASSRPSEDRWRETQYF. The full variable domain, with the rest looked up from reference TRBV7-9 and TRBJ2-5, is DTGVSQNPRHKITKRGQNVTFRCDPISEHNRLYWYRQTLGQGPEFLTYFQNEAQLEKSRLLSDRFSAERPKGSFSTLEIQRTEQGDSAMYLCASSRPSEDRWRETQYFGPGTRLLVL.